Below, 27 T cell receptor beta chains from the same sample are listed, as sequenced in a study of low-dose radiotherapy and immunotherapy resistance in tumors. With TRAV- and TRBV-specific primers, first-strand cDNA was made, covering the alpha and beta chains. An approximately 19-cycle PCR with a constant-region primer and V-primer adapter amplified TCRs. TCRdb recomputed calls from the reads with MiXCR, one row per CDR3 protein. The data show about 60,000 distinct CDR3 sequences, with almost 25% seen just once and 5.7% held by the top ten. The sample's time point: before trial treatment. Source: PBMCs, taken before treatment. These receptors were taken from a male donor with prostate cancer.

At least ten counts were recorded for this clonotype. The chain couples TRBV5-1 to TRBJ2-1; weak D call: TRBD2 (6 bases). CDR3 size: 13 residues. Germline CDR1 SGHRS, CDR2 YFSETQ. V was trimmed by 4 bases and J by 10 bases, leaving 15 bases between them. The CDR3 is CASSPSGVWEQFF. The CDR3 DNA follows: TGCGCCAGCAGCCCATCGGGAGTCTGGGAGCAGTTCTTC.

As regards this clonotype: This may be a read error: a much more frequent sequence differs by one nucleotide. The V call is TRBV27, the J call TRBJ2-7; 7 nucleotides align to TRBD2. CDR3 size: 14 residues. CDR1 and CDR2 (germline): MNHEY, SMNVEV (reference sequence). The J segment lost 7 bases and the V segment lost 6 bases, leaving 12 bases of the junction unmatched. DNA for the CDR3: TGTGCCAGCAGACCTAGCGGATCAGACAATGAGCAGTACTTC. It specifies CASRPSGSDNEQYF.

This clonotype was found many times. The gene calls are TRBV6-2 or TRBV6-3 and TRBJ2-7; no clear D. The CDR3 is 15 amino acids. The germline gives CDR1 MNHEY, CDR2 SVGEGT. V lost 6 bases, J lost 2 bases, and 17 bases lay in between. The CDR3 spells CASSTGHIPPYEQYF. The CDR3, as DNA: TGTGCCAGCAGCACGGGCCATATACCCCCCTACGAGCAGTACTTC.

The V gene is TRBV9, the J gene TRBJ2-7; no clear D. Trimming cost V 0 bases and J 5 bases, with 3 bases left between them. The CDR3 consists of 11 residues. CDR1 is SGDLS, CDR2 YYNGEE, per germline. CDR3 sequence reads: CASSVDHEQYF. CDR3 bases: TGTGCCAGCAGCGTAGACCACGAGCAGTACTTC.

In this sample, this clonotype turned up many times. This chain's CDR3 is CASSYDSMNTEAFF. CDR3 in DNA: TGTGCCAGCAGTTACGATAGCATGAACACTGAAGCTTTCTTT. This chain uses TRBV6-2 or TRBV6-3 with TRBJ1-1; no reliable D call. Looked up from germline, CDR1 is MNHEY and CDR2 is SVGEGT. V was clipped by 2 bases and J by 0 bases, with 7 bases between them. The CDR3 is 14 amino acids.

This clonotype was counted a few times. The chain links TRBV20-1 to TRBJ2-3; D uncertain. V was clipped by 5 bases and J by 5 bases, with 8 bases between them. CDR3 length equals 11 residues. Germline V gives CDR1 DFQATT, CDR2 SNEGSKA (reference sequence). CDR3 nucleotide sequence: TGCAGTGCTCGCAAAATAGATACGCAGTATTTT. It specifies CSARKIDTQYF.

Note on this clonotype: A read error may be the cause here, since a much bigger clone is one base away. The rearrangement joins TRBV5-3 to TRBJ2-1, with TRBD1 matching 10 bases. TRBV5-3 is labeled an ORF, and its function is uncertain. V was clipped by 4 bases and J by 14 bases; unmatched bases: 18. This CDR3 is 16 amino acids long. The DNA for the CDR3 is TGTGCCAGAAGCACGCGGACAGGGGGAGCTATTGGGGAGAAGTTCTTC. This gives the protein CARSTRTGGAIGEKFF.

At least ten counts were recorded for this clonotype. The J gene is TRBJ2-7, the V gene TRBV27; possible D gene TRBD2, 5 bases. Germline V CDR1 and CDR2: MNHEY, SMNVEV (reference sequence). CDR3 length equals 15 residues. The V end lost 3 bases, the J end lost 3 bases, and 15 bases lay between the germline ends. The CDR3 region is CASSFQAGSGYEQYF. The CDR3, as DNA: TGTGCCAGCAGTTTCCAGGCGGGTTCCGGCTACGAGCAGTACTTC.

With respect to this clonotype: This likely reflects a read error, since a far larger clone is one base away. The rearrangement links TRBV6-2 or TRBV6-3 to TRBJ2-2, with TRBD1 matching over 9 bases. J was trimmed by 7 bases and V by 8 bases; bases with no gene match: 14. CDR3 length: 16 residues. Per the germline V gene, CDR1 is MNHEY and CDR2 is SVGEGT. The CDR3 bases are TGTGCCAGCGGTGAAAGGGGGACAGGGATTGGCGGGGAGCTGTTTTTT. It translates to CASGERGTGIGGELFF.

This clonotype was counted a few times. The V gene is TRBV7-9, the J gene TRBJ2-7; no reliable D call. In germline, CDR1 is SEHNR, CDR2 FQNEAQ (reference sequence). V lost 6 bases to trimming and J lost 3 bases, with 3 bases between them. The CDR3 has 10 residues. The chain's CDR3 is CASRLYEQYF. DNA of the CDR3: TGTGCCAGCAGACTCTACGAGCAGTACTTC.

A note on this clonotype: One end of the junction does not line up with germline, which may come from a read error. The rearrangement uses TRBV3-1 and TRBJ2-6; D uncertain. This CDR3 is built from 16 residues. Germline-derived CDR1 and CDR2 are LGHDT and YNNKEL (reference sequence). Here the CDR3 DNA reads TGTGCCAGCAGCCAAGTCGGCCCAGGTGGGACCAACGTCCTGACTTTC. It codes for CASSQVGPGGTNVLTF.

This clonotype has a count of ten or more. The rearrangement joins TRBV28 to TRBJ1-2; D gene unclear. Trimming took 6 bases from V and 4 from J, leaving 15 bases between them. The length of the CDR3 is 14 residues. Germline values: CDR1 MDHEN, CDR2 SYDVKM. The DNA of the CDR3 is TGTGCCAGCAGCCCGCCCGGGGATCCCTATGGCTACACCTTC. Its translation is CASSPPGDPYGYTF.

This clonotype was recorded a few times. V is TRBV27 and J is TRBJ2-3, with 7 positions matching TRBD2. Unmatched junction bases numbered 11, after V lost 7 bases and J lost 1 base. Per germline, CDR1 MNHEY and CDR2 SMNVEV (reference sequence). This CDR3 region has 16 residues. This CDR3 is CASTSPALAGTDTQYF. The CDR3 DNA reads TGTGCCAGCACCTCCCCGGCGCTAGCGGGCACAGATACGCAGTATTTT.

This clonotype was counted many times. The genes are TRBV29-1 and TRBJ2-1; 8 nucleotides line up with TRBD1. V lost 5 bases and J lost 6; bases outside the gene matches: 6. The CDR3 loop spans 13 amino acids. Per germline, CDR1 SQVTM and CDR2 ANQGSEA. CDR3 nucleotides: TGCAGCGTTATAGGACAGGGCCCCAATGAGCAGTTCTTC. Amino acids: CSVIGQGPNEQFF.

This clonotype has a count of ten or more. The chain uses TRBV28 and TRBJ1-5; a weak D match, TRBD1 (5 bases). Between the trimmed V and J ends, which lost 5 bases and 0 bases, there was a span of 17 bases. CDR1 is MDHEN and CDR2 is SYDVKM in the germline V gene. The CDR3 is 17 residues long. This chain's CDR3 is CASSPPQGWGSNQPQHF. DNA of the CDR3: TGTGCCAGCAGTCCCCCTCAGGGTTGGGGTAGCAATCAGCCCCAGCATTTT.

This clonotype came up many times. This sequence joins TRBV21-1 and TRBJ1-5; TRBD1, as called in the table, went unchecked against the DNA. TRBV21-1 is described as a pseudogene. This CDR3 is built from 15 residues. The CDR3 reads CASSKWGGRGQPQHF. The CDR3 bases are TGTGCCAGCAGCAAATGGGGGGGGAGAGGTCAGCCCCAGCATTTT.

This clonotype has only one observation. The rearrangement uses TRBV28 and TRBJ1-1, with a weak D call TRBD1 (6 bases). Germline V gives CDR1 MDHEN, CDR2 SYDVKM. The V end was cut by 3 bases, the J end by 3 bases, with 11 bases between. CDR3 length: 14 amino acids. The CDR3 bases are TGTGCCAGCAGTTTGGGGGGCTGGGACACTGAAGCTTTCTTT. It encodes CASSLGGWDTEAFF.

The sample holds many counts of this clonotype. The genes are TRBV7-8 and TRBJ1-2, with a tentative D call TRBD1 (5 bases). V lost 1 base and J lost 3, with 6 bases in between. CDR3 length: 13 residues. CDR1 and CDR2 from the germline V gene are SGHVS and FQNEAQ. The CDR3 region has the DNA TGTGCCAGCAGCTTAGAAGGGGACTATGGCTACACCTTC. It yields the protein CASSLEGDYGYTF.

The chain links TRBV10-3 to TRBJ1-5; the D gene is possibly TRBD1 (5 bases). Per germline, CDR1 ENHRY and CDR2 SYGVKD. The CDR3 extends over 14 amino acids. V was clipped by 6 bases and J by 3 bases, with 12 bases between them. CDR3 sequence reads: CAISPLGDNQPQHF. CDR3 DNA sequence: TGTGCCATCAGCCCCTTAGGGGACAATCAGCCCCAGCATTTT.

Ten or more counts support this clonotype. The chain is built from TRBV4-2 and TRBJ1-3, with D possibly TRBD1 on 5 matching bases. V dropped 3 bases and J dropped 0 bases, with 27 bases sitting between them. The V gene's germline CDR1 is LGHNA and CDR2 YNFKEQ. CDR3 length: 21 residues. CDR3 protein: CASSQEATGSGRLSSGNTIYF. As DNA, the CDR3 is TGTGCCAGCAGCCAGGAAGCTACAGGCAGTGGCAGACTGAGCTCTGGAAACACCATATATTTT.

This clonotype appeared once. The genes are TRBV7-9 and TRBJ1-2; no firm D call. There are 15 residues in the CDR3. CDR1 is SEHNR and CDR2 is FQNEAQ in the germline V gene (reference sequence). Trimming cost V 5 bases and J 4 bases, with 17 bases left between them. The CDR3 region has the DNA TGTGCCAGCAGCCCCGCCCCAACAGTTCCCTATGGCTACACCTTC. As protein: CASSPAPTVPYGYTF. Together with reference TRBV7-9 and TRBJ1-2, the CDR3 gives the full variable domain: DTGVSQNPRHKITKRGQNVTFRCDPISEHNRLYWYRQTLGQGPEFLTYFQNEAQLEKSRLLSDRFSAERPKGSFSTLEIQRTEQGDSAMYLCASSPAPTVPYGYTFGSGTRLTVV.

This clonotype was seen at least ten times. V is TRBV10-1 and J is TRBJ2-5; 10 bases are a match to TRBD2. The CDR3 contains 19 residues. Germline CDR1 reads WNHNN; CDR2 reads SYGVQD (reference sequence). The V and J ends lost 0 bases and 0 bases, in that order; junction bases with no gene match: 10. The CDR3 is CASSESELAGEGYQETQYF. Here the CDR3 DNA reads TGCGCCAGCAGTGAGTCGGAGCTAGCGGGAGAAGGGTACCAAGAGACCCAGTACTTC.

This clonotype occurred many times. The genes are TRBV7-9 and TRBJ2-1; 14 nucleotides agree with TRBD2. CDR3 length equals 19 residues. Trimming removed 5 bases from V and 0 bases from J; junction bases left unmatched: 9. CDR1 SEHNR and CDR2 FQNEAQ come from the germline V gene (reference sequence). CDR3 protein: CASSPPGLAGDGSYNEQFF. DNA of the CDR3: TGTGCCAGCAGCCCACCGGGACTAGCGGGAGACGGCTCCTACAATGAGCAGTTCTTC.

V usage is TRBV27 and J usage is TRBJ2-7; the D is unclear. Deletions cut 2 bases from V and 0 bases from J, with 11 bases between. CDR1 is MNHEY, CDR2 SMNVEV, per germline (reference sequence). The CDR3 is 15 amino acids. CDR3 protein: CASSLVMGISYEQYF. CDR3 nucleotides: TGTGCCAGCAGTTTAGTGATGGGTATCTCCTACGAGCAGTACTTC.

This clonotype was seen at least ten times. This rearrangement joins TRBV29-1 to TRBJ1-5; D may be TRBD1 (6 bases). Germline V gene sequence: CDR1 SQVTM, CDR2 ANQGSEA. The CDR3 runs to 21 residues. The germline V and J ends were trimmed by 4 bases and 4 bases, with 35 bases remaining between them. The DNA for the CDR3 is TGCAGCGTTGGCCAAGACCCGGGGGGGAGAAAATTCGCCAGGGGTAATCAGCCCCAGCATTTT. Its translation: CSVGQDPGGRKFARGNQPQHF. The complete variable domain, with remaining parts taken from reference TRBV29-1 and TRBJ1-5, reads SAVISQKPSRDICQRGTSLTIQCQVDSQVTMMFWYRQQPGQSLTLIATANQGSEATYESGFVIDKFPISRPNLTFSTLTVSNMSPEDSSIYLCSVGQDPGGRKFARGNQPQHFGDGTRLSIL.

This clonotype was seen many times. The CDR3 is CASSLGDRTNQPQHF. DNA of the CDR3: TGTGCCAGCAGTTTAGGGGACAGAACTAATCAGCCCCAGCATTTT. The rearrangement links TRBV27 to TRBJ1-5; 7 bases are a match to TRBD1. V trimming: 2 bases; J trimming: 4 bases; junction bases outside the gene matches: 5. The length of the CDR3 is 15 residues. Germline V gene data show CDR1 as MNHEY and CDR2 as SMNVEV (reference sequence).

This clonotype was observed at least ten times. The V call is TRBV5-1, the J call TRBJ1-1; D remains unclear. Germline-derived CDR1 and CDR2 are SGHRS and YFSETQ. V was clipped by 2 bases and J by 1 base, with 6 bases between them. The CDR3 spans 13 residues. As DNA, the CDR3 is TGCGCCAGCAGCTTTGGGCCGAACACTGAAGCTTTCTTT. Amino acid sequence: CASSFGPNTEAFF.